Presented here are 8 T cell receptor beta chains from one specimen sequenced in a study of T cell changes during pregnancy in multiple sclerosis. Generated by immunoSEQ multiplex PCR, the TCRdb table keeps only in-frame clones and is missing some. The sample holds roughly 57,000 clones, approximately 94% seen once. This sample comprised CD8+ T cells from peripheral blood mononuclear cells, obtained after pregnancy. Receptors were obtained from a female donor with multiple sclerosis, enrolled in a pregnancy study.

As DNA, the CDR3 is TGTGCCAGCAGCACCTCCGACAGTGCGGCTTTCTTT. Amino acid sequence: CASSTSDSAAFF. The rearrangement links TRBV11-2 to TRBJ1-1, with D possibly being TRBD1 (5 bases). The CDR3 is 12 amino acids. The ends were cut back, 5 bases at V and 11 bases at J, with 15 bases in the middle. CDR1 is SGHAT and CDR2 is FQNNGV in the germline V gene.

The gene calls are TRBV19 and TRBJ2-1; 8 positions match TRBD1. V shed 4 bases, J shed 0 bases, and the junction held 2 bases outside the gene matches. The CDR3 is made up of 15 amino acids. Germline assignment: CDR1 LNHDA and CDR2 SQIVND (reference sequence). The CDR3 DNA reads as TGTGCCAGTAGTAAAGGACAGGGCTCCTACAATGAGCAGTTCTTC. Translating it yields CASSKGQGSYNEQFF.

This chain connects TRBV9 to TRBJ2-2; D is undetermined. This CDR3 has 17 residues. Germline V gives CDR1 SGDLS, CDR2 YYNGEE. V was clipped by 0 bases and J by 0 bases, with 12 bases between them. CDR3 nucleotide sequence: TGTGCCAGCAGCGTAGATAGGTACGGGTCGAACACCGGGGAGCTGTTTTTT. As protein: CASSVDRYGSNTGELFF.

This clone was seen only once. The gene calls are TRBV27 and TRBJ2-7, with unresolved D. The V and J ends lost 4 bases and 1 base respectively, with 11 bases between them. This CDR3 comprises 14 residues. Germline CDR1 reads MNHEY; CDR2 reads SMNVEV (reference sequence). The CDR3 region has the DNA TGTGCCAGCAGTTCAGGTATTAAATCCTACGAGCAGTACTTC. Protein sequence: CASSSGIKSYEQYF.

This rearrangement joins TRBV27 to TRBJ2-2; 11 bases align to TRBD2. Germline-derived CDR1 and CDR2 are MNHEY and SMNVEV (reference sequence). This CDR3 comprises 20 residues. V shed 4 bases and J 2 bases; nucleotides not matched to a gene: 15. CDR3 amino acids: CASSSHPTSGDPSNTGELFF. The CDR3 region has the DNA TGTGCCAGCAGTTCACATCCGACTAGCGGGGATCCATCAAACACCGGGGAGCTGTTTTTT.

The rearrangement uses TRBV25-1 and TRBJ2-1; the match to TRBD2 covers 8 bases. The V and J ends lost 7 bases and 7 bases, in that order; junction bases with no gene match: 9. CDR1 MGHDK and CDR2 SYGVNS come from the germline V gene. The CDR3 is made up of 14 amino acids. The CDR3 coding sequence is TGTGCCAGCATCGCGACGGGAGGGTCTAATGAGCAGTTCTTC. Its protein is CASIATGGSNEQFF.

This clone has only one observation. The CDR3 coding sequence is TGTGCCAGTAGTATAAGGACTAGCGGGGTCAATGAGCAGTTCTTC. Amino acid sequence: CASSIRTSGVNEQFF. This sequence joins TRBV19 and TRBJ2-1; 12 bases are a match to TRBD2. Germline values: CDR1 LNHDA, CDR2 SQIVND (reference sequence). The CDR3 sequence is 15 residues long. V trimming: 2 bases; J trimming: 6 bases; junction bases outside the gene matches: 2.

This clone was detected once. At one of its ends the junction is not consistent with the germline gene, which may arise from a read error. The DNA of the CDR3 is TGTGCCAGCAGGGCGGGAGGGGATCTCTTC. Translating gives CASRAGGDLF. The chain uses TRBV2 and TRBJ1-2, with D possibly matching TRBD1 (5 bases). The germline gives CDR1 SNHLY, CDR2 FYNNEI. This CDR3 has 10 residues.